The entry that follows covers one TCR beta chain sequence. The record originates from a study of shared T cell receptors in the human thymus. This CDR3 contains 15 residues. CDR1 and CDR2 from the germline V gene are SGHRS and YFSETQ. Trimming cost V 4 bases and J 4 bases; bases outside gene matches: 8. Clones were sequenced by immunoSEQ multiplex PCR, and TCRdb holds only the in-frame ones, with some missing. The sample lists under 700,000 clones, 75% to 85% occurring once. The sample also formed part of further work on human thymus T cells. According to that study: The donor group consisted of healthy Finnish infants who were having corrective surgery for congenital heart defects. Highly overlapping thymic repertoires among unrelated individuals were reported in related research.

The rearrangement links TRBV5-1 to TRBJ2-1; the match to TRBD2 covers 7 bases. The sample consisted of thymocytes. The sequence came from a boy younger than two with a congenital heart defect. CDR3 amino acids: CASSPRLAPYNEQFF. The CDR3 DNA follows: TGCGCCAGCAGCCCCCGACTAGCCCCATACAATGAGCAGTTCTTC. Full variable domain (outside the CDR3, taken from reference TRBV5-1 and TRBJ2-1): KAGVTQTPRYLIKTRGQQVTLSCSPISGHRSVSWYQQTPGQGLQFLFEYFSETQRNKGNFPGRFSGRQFSNSRSEMNVSTLELGDSALYLCASSPRLAPYNEQFFGPGTRLTVL.